This T cell receptor (beta chain) derives from a study of neoadjuvant anti-PD-1 for oral cavity cancer. Background on the study: Non-progressing patients received a fourth nivolumab dose near day 43, then surgery on days 50-56.

This clone was recorded a few times. Documented time point: after neoadjuvant nivolumab, at surgical resection. Using immunoSEQ multiplex PCR, the repertoire was profiled, and TCRdb retains in-frame clones only, with some absent. This sample yields 20,000 to 25,000 clones, of which about 26% are seen a single time; less than 20% belongs to the top ten. V shed 4 bases, J shed 7 bases, and the junction held 12 bases outside the gene matches. CDR1 and CDR2 (germline): SGHAT, FQNNGV. The CDR3 has 16 residues. Sequencing was performed on tumor tissue, taken after nivolumab (anti-PD-1) treatment. The V call is TRBV11-2, the J call TRBJ1-4; 7 bases are a match to TRBD1. The receptor was isolated from a person aged 35-79 years with oral cavity squamous cell carcinoma. The CDR3 DNA reads as TGTGCCAGCAGCTCCCAAACACAGGGGAGTCGTGAAAAACTGTTTTTT. Protein product: CASSSQTQGSREKLFF.